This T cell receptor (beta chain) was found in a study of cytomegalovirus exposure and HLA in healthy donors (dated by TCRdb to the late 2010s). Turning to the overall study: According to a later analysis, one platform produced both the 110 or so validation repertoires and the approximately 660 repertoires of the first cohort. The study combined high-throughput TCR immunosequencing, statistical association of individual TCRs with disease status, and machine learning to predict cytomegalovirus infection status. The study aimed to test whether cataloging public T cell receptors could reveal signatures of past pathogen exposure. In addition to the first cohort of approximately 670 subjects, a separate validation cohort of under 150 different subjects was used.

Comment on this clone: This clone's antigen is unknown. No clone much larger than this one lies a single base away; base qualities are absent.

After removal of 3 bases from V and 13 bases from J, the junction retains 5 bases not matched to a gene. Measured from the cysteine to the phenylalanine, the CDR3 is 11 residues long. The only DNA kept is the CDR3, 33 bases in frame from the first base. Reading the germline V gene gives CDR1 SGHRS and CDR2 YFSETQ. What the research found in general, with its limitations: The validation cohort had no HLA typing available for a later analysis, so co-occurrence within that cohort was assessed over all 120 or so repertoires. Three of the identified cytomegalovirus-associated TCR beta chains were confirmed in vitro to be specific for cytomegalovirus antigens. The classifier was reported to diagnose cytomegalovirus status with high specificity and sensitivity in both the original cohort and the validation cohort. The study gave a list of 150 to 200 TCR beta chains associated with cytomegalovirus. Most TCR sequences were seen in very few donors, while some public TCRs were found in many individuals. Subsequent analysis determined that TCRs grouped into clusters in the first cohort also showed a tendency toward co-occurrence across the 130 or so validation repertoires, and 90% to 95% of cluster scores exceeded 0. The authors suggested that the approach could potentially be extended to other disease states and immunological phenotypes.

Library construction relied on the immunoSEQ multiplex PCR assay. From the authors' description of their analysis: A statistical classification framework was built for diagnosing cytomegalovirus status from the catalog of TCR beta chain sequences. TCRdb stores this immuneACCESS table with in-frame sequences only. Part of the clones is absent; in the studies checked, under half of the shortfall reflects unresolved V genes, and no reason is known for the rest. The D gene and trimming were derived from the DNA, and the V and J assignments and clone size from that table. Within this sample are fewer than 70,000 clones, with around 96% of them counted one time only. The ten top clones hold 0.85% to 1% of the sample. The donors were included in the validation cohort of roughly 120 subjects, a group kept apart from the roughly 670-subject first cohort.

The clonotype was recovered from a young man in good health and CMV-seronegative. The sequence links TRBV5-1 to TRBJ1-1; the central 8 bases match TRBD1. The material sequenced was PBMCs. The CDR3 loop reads CASSWGQAVFF. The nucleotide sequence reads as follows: TGCGCCAGCAGCTGGGGACAGGCGGTTTTCTTT.